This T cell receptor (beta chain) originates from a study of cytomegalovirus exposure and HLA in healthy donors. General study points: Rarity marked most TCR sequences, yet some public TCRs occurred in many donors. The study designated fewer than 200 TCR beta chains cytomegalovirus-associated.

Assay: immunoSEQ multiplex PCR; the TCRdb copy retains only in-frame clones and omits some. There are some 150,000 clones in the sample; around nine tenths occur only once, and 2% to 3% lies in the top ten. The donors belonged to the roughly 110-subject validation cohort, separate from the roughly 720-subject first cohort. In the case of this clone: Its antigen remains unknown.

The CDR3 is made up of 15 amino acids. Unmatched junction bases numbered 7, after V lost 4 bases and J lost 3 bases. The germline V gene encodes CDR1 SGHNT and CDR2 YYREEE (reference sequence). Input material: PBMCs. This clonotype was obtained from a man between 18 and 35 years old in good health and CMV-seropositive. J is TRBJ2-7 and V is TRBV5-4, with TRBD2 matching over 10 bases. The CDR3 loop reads CASSTTSGTVYEQYF. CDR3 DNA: TGTGCCAGCAGCACCACTAGCGGGACCGTCTACGAGCAGTACTTC.